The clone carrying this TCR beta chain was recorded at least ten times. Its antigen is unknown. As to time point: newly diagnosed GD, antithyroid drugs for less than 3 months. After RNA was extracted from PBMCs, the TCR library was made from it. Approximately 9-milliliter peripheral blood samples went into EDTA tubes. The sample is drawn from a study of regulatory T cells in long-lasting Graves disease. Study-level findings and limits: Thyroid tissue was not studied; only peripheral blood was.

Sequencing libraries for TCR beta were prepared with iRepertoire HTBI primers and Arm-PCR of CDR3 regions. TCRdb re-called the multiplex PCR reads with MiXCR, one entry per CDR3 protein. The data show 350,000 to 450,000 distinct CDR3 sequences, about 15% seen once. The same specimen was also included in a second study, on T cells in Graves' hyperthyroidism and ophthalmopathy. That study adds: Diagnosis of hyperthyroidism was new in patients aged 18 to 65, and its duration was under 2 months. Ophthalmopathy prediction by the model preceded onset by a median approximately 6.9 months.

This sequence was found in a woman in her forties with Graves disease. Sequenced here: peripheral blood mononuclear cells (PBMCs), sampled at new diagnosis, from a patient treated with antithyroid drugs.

This CDR3 reads CASRPSGGGTDTQYF. For the CDR3, the DNA is TGTGCCAGCAGACCCTCAGGGGGGGGCACAGATACGCAGTATTTT. The gene calls are TRBV28 and TRBJ2-3; perhaps D is TRBD1 or TRBD2 (7 bases each). Germline V gene data show CDR1 as MDHEN and CDR2 as SYDVKM. This CDR3 comprises 15 residues. V dropped 6 bases and J dropped 1 base, with 14 bases sitting between them.